The clone carrying this T cell receptor (beta chain) occurred once. Its antigen remains unknown. The survey-level immunoSEQ assay was used. Sequencing depth was up to 500,000 reads per sample. Sequencing was performed with immunoSEQ multiplex PCR; in TCRdb, only in-frame clones are kept and a portion is missing. The sample contains about 11,000 clones, around four fifths of which appear only once. Rectal tissue came from one to two pinch biopsies taken at colonoscopy. Trimming took off 0 bases at V and 0 bases at J, with 13 bases between the two ends. CDR1 and CDR2 (germline): SQVTM, ANQGSEA. The CDR3 has 16 residues. These data are taken from a study of pediatric ulcerative colitis. Study conclusions and caveats: Ulcerative colitis patients shared more blood-rectal clones than controls.

The sample comprised gut tissue. The sequence derives from a girl aged 10-17 years who was a control in a study of pediatric ulcerative colitis. The V and J genes are TRBV29-1 and TRBJ2-3; D gene uncertain. In nucleotides, the CDR3 is TGCAGCGTTGAAGATCGGCGCAGGCTAAGCACAGATACGCAGTATTTT. Amino acid sequence: CSVEDRRRLSTDTQYF.